The 14 T cell receptor beta chains below all came from one sample that was sequenced in a study of quantifying T cell responses using KT2 cells. Background on the study: cDNA was made from DNase-treated RNA using alpha and beta constant primers.

An oligo carrying a UMI was ligated to the cDNA 3' end. The first PCR ran 4 to 5 cycles with an equimolar RC1.1 and RC1.2 beta primer mix. A single record per CDR3 protein comes from TCRdb applying MiXCR to the UMI-ligation and nested PCR reads. Altogether around 35,000 distinct CDR3 sequences are present, about 9.4% being singletons, with the ten largest covering roughly 10%. Sequenced material: PBMCs spiked with cells of the T cell clone KT2. Receptors were obtained from a human donor.

This clonotype was seen repeatedly, ten times or more. The chain carries TRBV20-1 and TRBJ2-2; the D gene could be TRBD1 or TRBD2 (5 bases each). Germline-derived CDR1 and CDR2 are DFQATT and SNEGSKA (reference sequence). The CDR3 totals 16 residues. Trimming pared 6 bases from V and 0 bases from J, leaving 17 bases between. CDR3 amino acids: CSALDWGSTNTGELFF. The CDR3 nucleotides read TGCAGTGCCCTAGACTGGGGGAGCACGAACACCGGGGAGCTGTTTTTT.

J is TRBJ2-7 and V is TRBV2; D possibly uses TRBD1 or TRBD2 (6 bases each). The V gene lost 8 bases and the J gene lost 11 bases, with 16 bases spanning the gap. From germline, CDR1 is SNHLY and CDR2 FYNNEI. This CDR3 has 11 residues. The CDR3 spells CASGGFAGEYF. The CDR3 DNA follows: TGTGCCAGCGGGGGGTTTGCAGGGGAGTACTTC.

This clonotype was observed a handful of times. This rearrangement joins TRBV14 to TRBJ2-1; tentative D call: TRBD2 (6 bases). Germline CDR1 SGHDN, CDR2 FVKESK. Trimming stripped 1 base from V and 4 bases from J, with 8 bases between. The CDR3 sequence is 14 residues long. CDR3 in DNA: TGTGCCAGCAGCCAAGTGGGACTTTACAATGAGCAGTTCTTC. Encoded protein: CASSQVGLYNEQFF. Complete variable domain (other parts from reference TRBV14 and TRBJ2-1): EAGVTQFPSHSVIEKGQTVTLRCDPISGHDNLYWYRRVMGKEIKFLLHFVKESKQDESGMPNNRFLAERTGGTYSTLKVQPAELEDSGVYFCASSQVGLYNEQFFGPGTRLTVL.

This clonotype came up a few times. This chain uses TRBV2 with TRBJ2-7; perhaps TRBD1 as D (6 bases). This CDR3 is 13 amino acids long. Per the germline V gene, CDR1 is SNHLY and CDR2 is FYNNEI. Trimming removed 6 bases from V and 0 bases from J, with 9 bases in between. The CDR3 DNA sequence: TGTGCCAGCAGGGGACACCTCTCCTACGAGCAGTACTTC. Its protein product is CASRGHLSYEQYF.

Ten or more counts support this clonotype. The V call is TRBV5-5, the J call TRBJ1-1; D not certain. CDR3 length: 15 amino acids. The germline V gene has CDR1 SGHKS and CDR2 YYEKEE (reference sequence). With 0 bases removed from V and 1 base from J, the gap between germline ends came to 10 bases. The CDR3 DNA reads TGTGCCAGCAGCTTGGTCCCTAGAGAGAACACTGAAGCTTTCTTT. Translating it yields CASSLVPRENTEAFF.

There are many counts of this clonotype. This chain joins TRBV20-1 and TRBJ2-3; D is unresolved. CDR1 and CDR2 (germline): DFQATT, SNEGSKA (reference sequence). CDR3 size: 14 residues. V gave up 1 base and J gave up 1 base, with 9 bases separating them. The CDR3 region has the DNA TGCAGTGCTAGAGGAAAGGGTGGCACAGATACGCAGTATTTT. Translation: CSARGKGGTDTQYF.

This chain joins TRBV20-1 and TRBJ1-1; D ambiguous. This CDR3 comprises 14 residues. The V end was cut by 0 bases, the J end by 4 bases, with 12 bases between. From germline, CDR1 is DFQATT and CDR2 SNEGSKA (reference sequence). CDR3 residues: CSARDQPAGTEAFF. DNA of the CDR3: TGCAGTGCTAGAGATCAACCAGCGGGCACTGAAGCTTTCTTT.

This clonotype has only a few counts. This chain joins TRBV20-1 and TRBJ2-1; TRBD2 agrees at 7 bases. The CDR3 loop spans 17 amino acids. Germline CDR1 reads DFQATT; CDR2 reads SNEGSKA (reference sequence). Losses at the gene ends were 5 bases for V and 7 bases for J; bases not matched to a gene: 20. CDR3 nucleotides: TGCAGTGCTGAGGGTGGGCCCCTGGCGGGAGTTCTTAATGAGCAGTTCTTC. Translating gives CSAEGGPLAGVLNEQFF.

This clonotype was counted many times. The chain uses TRBV3-1 and TRBJ2-1; D not certain. Trimming left V 0 bases short and J 0 bases short, with 6 bases between. Germline V gene lookup returns CDR1 LGHDT and CDR2 YNNKEL (reference sequence). This CDR3 region has 15 residues. In DNA, the CDR3 is TGTGCCAGCAGCCAAGACCCGGACTCCTACAATGAGCAGTTCTTC. Translated: CASSQDPDSYNEQFF.

In this sample, this clonotype turned up many times. This chain links TRBV3-1 with TRBJ1-3; TRBD1 might be the D (5 bases). The ends were cut back, 1 base at V and 1 base at J, with 17 bases in the middle. Germline assignment: CDR1 LGHDT and CDR2 YNNKEL (reference sequence). The CDR3 is made up of 18 amino acids. Here the CDR3 reads CASSQVTFKQVSGNTIYF. The CDR3 bases are TGTGCCAGCAGCCAAGTAACTTTTAAACAGGTATCTGGAAACACCATATATTTT.

In DNA, the CDR3 is TGTGCCAGCAGTTGGACAGTCACCTCTGGGGCCAACGTCCTGACTTTC. Translating gives CASSWTVTSGANVLTF. The chain couples TRBV5-4 to TRBJ2-6, with a weak D call TRBD1 (6 bases). The V gene lost 5 bases and the J gene lost 0 bases, with 12 bases spanning the gap. Germline V lookup: CDR1 SGHNT, CDR2 YYREEE (reference sequence). This CDR3 has 16 amino acids.

V is TRBV5-1 and J is TRBJ2-7, with D tentatively TRBD1 (5 bases). Germline V lookup: CDR1 SGHRS, CDR2 YFSETQ. The CDR3 totals 14 residues. V shed 4 bases and J shed 7 bases, with 18 bases lying between them. CDR3 protein: CASSLKGRDSEQYF. Written as DNA, the CDR3 is TGCGCCAGCAGCCTTAAGGGCAGGGATAGTGAGCAGTACTTC.

This clonotype has at least ten counts. The chain combines TRBV3-1 with TRBJ1-4; 8 bases align to TRBD1. This CDR3 is built from 16 residues. Germline assignment: CDR1 LGHDT and CDR2 YNNKEL (reference sequence). The ends lost 1 base at V and 7 bases at J; junction bases unmatched: 8. CDR3 in amino acids: CASSQAQGAKREKLFF. DNA for the CDR3: TGTGCCAGCAGCCAAGCTCAGGGGGCGAAGCGTGAAAAACTGTTTTTT.

This clonotype has just a few counts. This chain uses TRBV4-1 with TRBJ2-5; a possible D gene is TRBD1 (5 bases). Trimming took off 1 base at V and 0 bases at J, with 6 bases between the two ends. Germline assignment: CDR1 MGHRA and CDR2 YSYEKL. The CDR3 spans 14 residues. The CDR3 DNA is TGCGCCAGCAGCCAAGTGGACAACCAAGAGACCCAGTACTTC. This sequence encodes CASSQVDNQETQYF.